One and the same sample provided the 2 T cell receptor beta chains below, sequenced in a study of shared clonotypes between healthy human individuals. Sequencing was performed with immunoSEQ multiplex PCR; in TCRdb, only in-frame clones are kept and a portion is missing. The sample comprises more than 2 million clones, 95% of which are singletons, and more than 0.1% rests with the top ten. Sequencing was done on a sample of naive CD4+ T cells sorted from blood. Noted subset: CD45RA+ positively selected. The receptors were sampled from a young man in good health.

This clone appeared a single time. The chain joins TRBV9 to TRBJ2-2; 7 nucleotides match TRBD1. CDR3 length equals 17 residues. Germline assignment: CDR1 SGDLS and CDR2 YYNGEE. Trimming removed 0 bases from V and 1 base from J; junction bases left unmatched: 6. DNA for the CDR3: TGTGCCAGCAGCGTAGACTCAGGGACAGTGAACACCGGGGAGCTGTTTTTT. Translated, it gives CASSVDSGTVNTGELFF. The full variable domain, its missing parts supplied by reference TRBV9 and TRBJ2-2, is DSGVTQTPKHLITATGQRVTLRCSPRSGDLSVYWYQQSLDQGLQFLIQYYNGEERAKGNILERFSAQQFPDLHSELNLSSLELGDSALYFCASSVDSGTVNTGELFFGEGSRLTVL.

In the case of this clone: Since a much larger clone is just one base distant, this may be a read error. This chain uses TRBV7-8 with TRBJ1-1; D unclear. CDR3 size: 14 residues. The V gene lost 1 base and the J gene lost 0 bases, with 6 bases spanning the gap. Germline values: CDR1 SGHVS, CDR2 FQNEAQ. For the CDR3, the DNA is TGTGCCAGCAGCTTAGTAGAGATGAACACTGAAGCTTTCTTT. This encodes CASSLVEMNTEAFF.